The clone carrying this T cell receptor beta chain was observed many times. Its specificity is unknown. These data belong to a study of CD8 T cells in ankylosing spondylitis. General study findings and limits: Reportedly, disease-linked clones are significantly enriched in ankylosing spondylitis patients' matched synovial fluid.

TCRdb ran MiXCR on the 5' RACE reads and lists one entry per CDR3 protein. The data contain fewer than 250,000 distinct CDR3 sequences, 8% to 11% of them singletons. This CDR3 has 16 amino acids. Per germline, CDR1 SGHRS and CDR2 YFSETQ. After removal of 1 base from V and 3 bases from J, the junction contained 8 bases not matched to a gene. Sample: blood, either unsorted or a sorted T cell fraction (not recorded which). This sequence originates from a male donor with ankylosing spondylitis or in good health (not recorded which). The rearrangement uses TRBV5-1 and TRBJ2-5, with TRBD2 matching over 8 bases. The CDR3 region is CASSLNGRATKETQYF. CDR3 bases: TGCGCCAGCAGCTTGAACGGGAGGGCCACTAAAGAGACCCAGTACTTC.